This TCR beta chain stems from a study of OX40 agonist ivuxolimab in advanced cancers. Study-wide background: Dose-escalation patients' cancers were hepatocellular carcinoma, melanoma, renal cell or head and neck cancer. With a range of 23 to 79, age averaged approximately 60 years, and about 82% were male.

Between the trimmed V and J ends, which lost 7 bases and 4 bases, there was a span of 13 bases. This CDR3 spans 13 amino acids. CDR1 is MRHNA and CDR2 is SNTAGT in the germline V gene. Clones were read by immunoSEQ multiplex PCR, and TCRdb kept only the in-frame ones, dropping some. The table records roughly 6,000 clones, approximately 74% of them present only once. The source material was CD4+ or CD8+ T cells sorted from blood, sampled in a trial of the OX40 agonist ivuxolimab. The TCR sequence derives from an adult with an advanced solid tumor such as melanoma, head and neck, liver or kidney cancer. The gene calls are TRBV6-4 and TRBJ1-2, with a weak D call TRBD1 (6 bases). The CDR3 sequence: CASTLGGAYGYTF. CDR3 DNA sequence: TGTGCCAGCACCCTGGGGGGGGCCTATGGCTACACCTTC.